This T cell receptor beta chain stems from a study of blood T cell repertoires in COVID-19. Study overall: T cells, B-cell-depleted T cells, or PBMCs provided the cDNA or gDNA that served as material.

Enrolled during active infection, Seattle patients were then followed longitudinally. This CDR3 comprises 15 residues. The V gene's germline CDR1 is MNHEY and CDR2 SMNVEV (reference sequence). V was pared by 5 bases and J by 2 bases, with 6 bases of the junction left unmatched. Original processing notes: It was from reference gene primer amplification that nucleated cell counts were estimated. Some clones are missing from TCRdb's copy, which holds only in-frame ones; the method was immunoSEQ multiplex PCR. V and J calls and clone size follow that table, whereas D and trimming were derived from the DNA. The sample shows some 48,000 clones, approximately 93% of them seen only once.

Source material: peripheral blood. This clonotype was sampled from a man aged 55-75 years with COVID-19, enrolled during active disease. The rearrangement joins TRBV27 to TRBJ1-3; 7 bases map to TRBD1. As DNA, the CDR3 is TGTGCCAGCAGTCCCCCAGGGGGACCTGGAAACACCATATATTTT. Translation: CASSPPGGPGNTIYF.